Following are 10 T cell receptor beta chains from one sample sequenced in a study of blood T cell repertoires in COVID-19. Clones were read by immunoSEQ multiplex PCR, and TCRdb kept only the in-frame ones, dropping some. The sample yields approximately 70,000 clones, more than 70% seen once. The sequencing input was peripheral blood. These receptors were taken from a woman older than 75 with active or convalescent COVID-19.

The V call is TRBV5-1, the J call TRBJ1-2; 9 positions match TRBD1. V lost 0 bases to trimming and J lost 9 bases; unmatched junction nucleotides: 6. Germline CDR1 reads SGHRS; CDR2 reads YFSETQ. There are 14 residues in the CDR3. CDR3 protein: CASSLATGGASYTF. In DNA form, the CDR3 reads TGCGCCAGCAGCTTGGCCACAGGGGGCGCGAGCTACACCTTC.

V gene TRBV28 combines with J gene TRBJ1-3; D might be TRBD1 (5 bases). The V end was cut by 3 bases, the J end by 3 bases, with 18 bases between. This CDR3 region has 17 residues. Germline V lookup: CDR1 MDHEN, CDR2 SYDVKM. In DNA form, the CDR3 reads TGTGCCAGCAGTTTGACTCAGGGTAGGGCTGGTGGAAACACCATATATTTT. Its protein is CASSLTQGRAGGNTIYF.

The chain links TRBV19 to TRBJ1-2, with TRBD1 matching over 7 bases. Germline V lookup: CDR1 LNHDA, CDR2 SQIVND (reference sequence). The CDR3 is 14 residues long. V lost 2 bases and J lost 4; bases outside the gene matches: 4. This chain's CDR3 is CASSITGDLYGYTF. As DNA, the CDR3 is TGTGCCAGTAGTATAACAGGGGACCTCTATGGCTACACCTTC.

The V gene is TRBV7-3, the J gene TRBJ2-3, with D possibly matching TRBD2 (5 bases). Looked up from germline, CDR1 is SGHTA and CDR2 is FQGTGA. CDR3 length equals 15 residues. Trimming took off 0 bases at V and 3 bases at J, with 10 bases between the two ends. In nucleotides, the CDR3 is TGTGCCAGCAGCTTAACGGGTAGAGGGACAGATACGCAGTATTTT. This sequence encodes CASSLTGRGTDTQYF. Full variable domain (outside the CDR3, taken from reference TRBV7-3 and TRBJ2-3): GAGVSQTPSNKVTEKGKYVELRCDPISGHTALYWYRQSLGQGPEFLIYFQGTGAADDSGLPNDRFFAVRPEGSVSTLKIQRTERGDSAVYLCASSLTGRGTDTQYFGPGTRLTVL.

The rearrangement uses TRBV20-1 and TRBJ1-1; D is unresolved. Per the germline V gene, CDR1 is DFQATT and CDR2 is SNEGSKA (reference sequence). CDR3 length equals 11 residues. The CDR3 spells CSIAGYTEAFF. The CDR3 DNA reads as TGCAGCATAGCCGGGTATACTGAAGCTTTCTTT.

This chain links TRBV7-8 with TRBJ2-5; D is ambiguous. The germline V gene has CDR1 SGHVS and CDR2 FQNEAQ. The ends were cut back, 5 bases at V and 4 bases at J, with 17 bases in the middle. The CDR3 has 15 residues. CDR3 DNA: TGTGCCAGCAGCCGAACCACGTACCGGGTAGAGACCCAGTACTTC. Encoded protein: CASSRTTYRVETQYF.

The CDR3 sequence: CASSRDISGQPQHF. The CDR3 bases are TGTGCCAGCAGCCGGGACATCTCTGGTCAGCCCCAGCATTTT. The chain combines TRBV3-1 (or the pseudogene TRBV3-2) with TRBJ1-5, with D perhaps matching TRBD1 (6 bases). Trimming removed 4 bases at V and 6 bases at J, with 13 bases between. Per germline, CDR1 LGHDT and CDR2 YNNKEL (reference sequence). The CDR3 consists of 14 residues.

The genes are TRBV7-3 and TRBJ2-3; 11 bases are a match to TRBD2. The CDR3 has 17 residues. V dropped 5 bases and J dropped 0; count of bases not matched to a gene: 7. Germline V gene data show CDR1 as SGHTA and CDR2 as FQGTGA. CDR3 region: CASSEAGTSGSTDTQYF. In DNA form, the CDR3 reads TGTGCCAGCAGCGAAGCCGGGACTAGCGGTAGCACAGATACGCAGTATTTT.

This sequence joins TRBV9 and TRBJ2-3, with a tentative D call TRBD2 (6 bases). From germline, CDR1 is SGDLS and CDR2 YYNGEE. The CDR3 consists of 18 residues. Trimming took 4 bases from V and 0 from J, leaving 21 bases between them. In DNA, the CDR3 is TGTGCCAGCAGCCCTAGGAGGAGGAGCGGGTCTAGCACAGATACGCAGTATTTT. Encoded protein: CASSPRRRSGSSTDTQYF.

This chain links TRBV30 with TRBJ1-1, with D maybe TRBD1 (6 bases). This CDR3 is built from 12 residues. V shed 6 bases and J shed 8 bases, with 16 bases lying between them. Germline V CDR1 and CDR2: GTSNPN, SVGIG (reference sequence). The CDR3 DNA reads TGTGCCTGCTCCGGGGGGGCCACGGAAGCTTTCTTT. Its protein is CACSGGATEAFF.